This is a list of T cell receptor beta chains from one sample in a study of lymphopenia after photon versus proton radiotherapy. Some clones are missing from TCRdb's copy, which holds only in-frame ones; the method was immunoSEQ multiplex PCR. Of 40,000 to 45,000 clones listed, around 84% are singletons. The source was peripheral blood, collected from a patient treated with proton-based radiotherapy. The source of these receptors is a woman aged 70-85 years with pancreatic cancer. Some clones in this sample may be carry-over from other donors' samples. CDR3s include the opening cysteine and the closing phenylalanine or tryptophan. The order of the fields is D gene, V gene, J gene, clone size, CDR3 protein, CDR3 DNA. D genes are given only for firm matches. Expanded clones get a size class; other rows say once, few or many, or leave the size out.

-	TRBV6-1	TRBJ1-1	-	CASSKKGETGEAFF	TGTGCCAGCAGTAAAAAAGGGGAAACAGGGGAAGCTTTCTTT
-	TRBV29-1	TRBJ2-2	once	CSAGPSGVNTGELFF	TGCAGCGCTGGCCCTTCAGGGGTGAACACCGGGGAGCTGTTTTTT
TRBD1	TRBV27	TRBJ1-1	once	CASSPTGGRTEAFF	TGTGCCAGCAGTCCTACAGGGGGCAGGACTGAAGCTTTCTTT
TRBD2	TRBV25-1	TRBJ2-5	-	CASYPTSGREETQYF	TGTGCCAGCTACCCTACTAGCGGGAGGGAAGAGACCCAGTACTTC
TRBD1	TRBV7-2	TRBJ2-1	-	CASRSTGGNYNEQFF	TGTGCCAGCAGATCGACAGGGGGGAACTACAATGAGCAGTTCTTC
TRBD2	TRBV11-2	TRBJ2-1	-	CASSSNDALAGADEQFF	TGTGCCAGCAGCTCTAACGATGCATTAGCGGGAGCGGATGAGCAGTTCTTC
-	TRBV28	TRBJ1-1	-	CASSLQGVNTEAFF	TGTGCCAGCAGTTTACAGGGCGTGAACACTGAAGCTTTCTTT
-	TRBV15	TRBJ1-2	-	CATSRDHGTTYGYTF	TGTGCCACCAGCAGAGATCACGGGACAACTTATGGCTACACCTTC
-	TRBV7-9	TRBJ1-5	-	CASSLALGQNSNQPQHF	TGTGCCAGCAGCTTAGCCCTCGGACAGAATAGCAATCAGCCCCAGCATTTT
TRBD1	TRBV6-5	TRBJ1-6	-	CASRWGQIHPLHF	TGTGCCAGCAGGTGGGGACAGATCCATCCCCTCCACTTT
-	TRBV28	TRBJ2-7	once	CASSFDGSLYEQYF	TGTGCCAGCAGTTTCGACGGGAGTTTATACGAGCAGTACTTC
-	TRBV5-6	TRBJ2-2	-	CASLARANTGELFF	TGTGCCAGCCTTGCTCGGGCGAACACCGGGGAGCTGTTTTTT
TRBD1	TRBV5-4	TRBJ1-5	-	CASSLQGAPNQPQHF	TGTGCCAGCAGCTTGCAGGGGGCCCCGAATCAGCCCCAGCATTTT
TRBD1	TRBV19	TRBJ2-5	-	CASSYGTGVRETQYF	TGTGCCAGTAGTTACGGGACAGGGGTACGAGAGACCCAGTACTTC
TRBD2	TRBV5-1	TRBJ2-2	-	CASSSRTSGRAWAGELFF	TGCGCCAGCAGCTCCAGGACTAGCGGGAGGGCCTGGGCCGGGGAGCTGTTTTTT
-	TRBV9	TRBJ2-7	-	CASSVDGTPVEQYF	TGTGCCAGCAGCGTAGATGGGACCCCCGTCGAGCAGTACTTC
TRBD2	TRBV5-1	TRBJ2-1	-	CASSSGTRALPEQFF	TGCGCCAGCAGCTCCGGGACTAGGGCACTGCCGGAGCAGTTCTTC
-	TRBV25-1	TRBJ2-7	-	CASREGLYEQYF	TGTGCCAGCAGAGAGGGCCTCTACGAGCAGTACTTC
-	TRBV20-1	TRBJ1-1	-	CSARGEAFF	TGCAGTGCTAGGGGTGAAGCTTTCTTT
TRBD1	TRBV5-1	TRBJ1-4	-	CASRDRGNEKLFF	TGCGCCAGCCGGGACAGGGGTAATGAAAAACTGTTTTTT
TRBD1	TRBV7-2	TRBJ1-3	-	CASSQRRGGIGNTIYF	TGTGCCAGCAGCCAGAGAAGAGGGGGCATCGGAAACACCATATATTTT
-	TRBV28	TRBJ1-1	once	CASSPDTWGEAFF	TGTGCCAGCAGCCCGGACACGTGGGGTGAAGCTTTCTTT
-	TRBV28	TRBJ2-1	-	CASSSHSANEQFF	TGTGCCAGCAGTTCCCACTCGGCGAATGAGCAGTTCTTC
TRBD1	TRBV27	TRBJ1-2	-	CASSLKPGGLGGYTF	TGTGCCAGCAGTTTAAAGCCAGGGGGTCTGGGTGGCTACACCTTC
-	TRBV2	TRBJ2-6	-	CASSAQFGANVLTF	TGTGCCAGCAGTGCACAGTTCGGGGCCAACGTCCTGACTTTC
-	TRBV6-5	TRBJ2-7	-	CASSPGTHSYEQYF	TGTGCCAGCAGTCCCGGGACCCACTCCTACGAGCAGTACTTC
-	TRBV4-1	TRBJ2-7	few	CASSPQGVNSGYSSYEQYF	TGCGCCAGCAGCCCACAGGGGGTTAATAGCGGGTACAGCTCCTACGAGCAGTACTTC
-	TRBV21-1	TRBJ2-5	-	CASSIVPSGKETQYF	TGTGCCAGCAGCATCGTCCCTAGCGGGAAAGAGACCCAGTACTTC
-	TRBV16	TRBJ2-7	-	CASSQSTQGSYEQYF	TGTGCCAGCAGCCAATCGACACAGGGATCCTACGAGCAGTACTTC